The T cell receptor (beta chain) under discussion was sequenced for a study of radiotherapy plus CTLA-4 blockade in lung cancer. Study results and caveats: The best prediction of response reportedly came from early blood T cell clone dynamics, with interferon-beta.

Produced via immunoSEQ multiplex PCR; TCRdb's table is partial and in-frame only. The sample records around 40,000 clones, approximately 85% being singletons. With 7 bases removed from V and 5 bases from J, the gap between germline ends came to 8 bases. The CDR3 is made up of 11 amino acids. CDR1 and CDR2 (germline): MNHEY, SVGAGI. Lung cancer patients with chemo-refractory metastatic non-small-cell disease were given focal radiation plus CTLA-4 blockade with ipilimumab. As regards this clone: The antigen remains undetermined.

The sample was peripheral blood, taken from a patient treated with radiotherapy plus ipilimumab. This TCR was recovered from a human donor with non-small cell lung cancer who had stable disease on radiotherapy plus ipilimumab. J is TRBJ2-5 and V is TRBV6-5; perhaps TRBD1 as D (5 bases). CDR3 protein: CASTSGETQYF. CDR3 in DNA: TGTGCCAGCACCTCAGGGGAGACCCAGTACTTC.